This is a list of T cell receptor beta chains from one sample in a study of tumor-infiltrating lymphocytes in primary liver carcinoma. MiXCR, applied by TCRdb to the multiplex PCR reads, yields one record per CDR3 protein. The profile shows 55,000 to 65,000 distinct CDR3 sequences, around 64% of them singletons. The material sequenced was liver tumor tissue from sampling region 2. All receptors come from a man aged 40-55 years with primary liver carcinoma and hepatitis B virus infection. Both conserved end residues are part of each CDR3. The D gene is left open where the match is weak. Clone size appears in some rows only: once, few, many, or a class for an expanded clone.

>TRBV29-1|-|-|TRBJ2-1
CSAQPRGNEQFF
TGCAGCGCCCAACCAAGGGGGAATGAGCAGTTCTTC
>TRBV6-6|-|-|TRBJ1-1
CASSSTGQWSGEAFF
TGTGCTAGCAGTTCCACCGGACAGTGGAGCGGCGAAGCTTTCTTT
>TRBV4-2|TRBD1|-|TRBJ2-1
CASSHAGGQENNEQFF
TGTGCCAGTAGCCACGCCGGGGGACAGGAGAACAATGAGCAGTTCTTC
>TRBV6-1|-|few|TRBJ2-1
CANTSTRDSYNEQFF
TGTGCCAACACTTCTACACGGGACTCTTACAATGAGCAGTTCTTC
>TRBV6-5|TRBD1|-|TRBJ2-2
CPSSYWDRKGGLFF
TGTCCCAGCAGTTACTGGGACAGGAAGGGTGGGCTGTTTTTT
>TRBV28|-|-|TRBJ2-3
CASSRGQSTATQYF
TGTGCCAGCAGTCGGGGCCAGTCCACAGCTACGCAGTATTTT
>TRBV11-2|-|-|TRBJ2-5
CASSQTHGGKETQYF
TGTGCCAGCAGCCAAACTCATGGGGGGAAAGAGACCCAGTACTTC
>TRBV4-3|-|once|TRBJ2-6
CASGQDGFRSGAKVLTF
TGCGCCAGCGGCCAAGATGGGTTCCGCTCTGGGGCCAAGGTCCTGACTTTC
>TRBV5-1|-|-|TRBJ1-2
CASSFDVGANYGYTF
TGCGCCAGCAGCTTTGATGTAGGAGCTAACTATGGCTACACCTTC
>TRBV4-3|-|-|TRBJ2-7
CAGSQDLPYEQYF
TGCGCCGGCAGCCAAGATCTGCCCTACGAGCAGTATTTC
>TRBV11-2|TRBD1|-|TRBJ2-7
CVNNQGTGRTYEQYF
TGTGTCAACAACCAAGGGACAGGGAGAACCTACGAGCAGTACTTC
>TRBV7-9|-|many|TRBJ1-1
CASSPVAGPNTEAFF
TGTGCCAGCAGCCCCGTGGCAGGTCCAAACACTGAAGCTTTCTTT
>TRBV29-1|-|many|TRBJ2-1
CSVLDSEQFF
TGCAGCGTTCTTGACAGCGAGCAGTTCTTC
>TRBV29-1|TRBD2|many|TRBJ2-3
CSVAGRSGSGRAQYF
TGCAGCGTTGCAGGGAGAAGCGGGAGCGGTAGAGCGCAGTATTTT
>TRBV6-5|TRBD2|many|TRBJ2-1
CASSYSGSGSQVMTQFF
TGTGCCAGCAGTTACTCGGGTAGCGGGAGTCAAGTGATGACCCAGTTCTTC
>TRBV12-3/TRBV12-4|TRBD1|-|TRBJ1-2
CATSLGQGANYGNTF
TGTGCCACCAGCCTCGGACAGGGGGCAAATTATGGTAACACCTTC
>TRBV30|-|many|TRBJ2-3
CAWSVLADTQYF
TGTGCCTGGAGTGTACTAGCAGATACGCAGTATTTT
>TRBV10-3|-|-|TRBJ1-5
CAINEHEGDQPQHF
TGTGCCATCAATGAGCATGAGGGCGATCAGCCCCAACATTTT
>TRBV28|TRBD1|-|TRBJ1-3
CASSSPTGWGNSIYF
TGTGCCAGCAGTTCCCCGACAGGGTGGGGAAACTCCATATATTTT
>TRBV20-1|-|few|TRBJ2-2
CSARRIGDAGELFF
TGCAGTGCTAGGAGGATAGGGGATGCCGGGGAGCTGTTTTTT
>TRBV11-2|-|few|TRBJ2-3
CASRKPGSDAQYF
TGTGCCAGCAGAAAACCCGGGTCGGATGCGCAGTACTTT
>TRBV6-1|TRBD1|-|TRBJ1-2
CADSGQGGGYTF
TGTGCCGACAGCGGACAGGGTGGGGGCTACACCTTC
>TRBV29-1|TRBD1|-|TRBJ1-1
CSVEEWTGMTEAYF
TGCAGCGTTGAAGAATGGACAGGGATGACTGAAGCTTACTTT
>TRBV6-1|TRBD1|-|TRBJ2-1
CASREWDSRAWDNEQFF
TGTGCCAGCAGGGAGTGGGACAGTCGAGCCTGGGACAATGAGCAGTTCTTC
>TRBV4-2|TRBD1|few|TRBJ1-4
CASSQEATGGPPREKLFF
TGTGCCAGCAGCCAAGAGGCAACAGGGGGTCCACCCCGTGAAAAACTGTTTTTT
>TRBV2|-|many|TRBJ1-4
CASRRDREKLFF
TGTGCCAGTAGACGAGATCGGGAAAAACTGTTTTTT
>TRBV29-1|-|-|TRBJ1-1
CSACRDINSEAFF
TGCAGCGCATGTCGGGACATCAACAGTGAAGCTTTCTTT
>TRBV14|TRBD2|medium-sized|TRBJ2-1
CASSAVAGWVNNEQFF
TGTGCCAGCAGTGCCGTAGCGGGATGGGTAAACAATGAGCAGTTCTTC
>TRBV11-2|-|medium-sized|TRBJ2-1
CASSSEGANEQFF
TGTGCCAGCAGCTCTGAGGGAGCGAATGAGCAGTTCTTC
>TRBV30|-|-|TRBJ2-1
CAWRGDTNGSLWSNEQSF
TGTGCCTGGAGAGGGGATACTAACGGGAGCTTATGGTCGAATGAGCAGTCCTTC
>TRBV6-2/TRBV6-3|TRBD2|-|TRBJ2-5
CARSPLLAGGETQYF
TGTGCCAGGAGCCCCCTGCTAGCGGGCGGAGAGACCCAGTATTTC
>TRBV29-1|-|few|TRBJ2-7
CSAAGDGGYEQYF
TGCAGCGCGGCAGGGGACGGCGGATACGAGCAGTACTTC
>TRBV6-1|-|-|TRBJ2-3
CANSVGEATDTQYF
TGTGCCAACAGTGTGGGGGAAGCGACAGATACGCAGTATTTT
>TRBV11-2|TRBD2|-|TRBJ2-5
CASSQTPVGGKESRYF
TGTGCCAGCAGTCAAACTCCTGTCGGGGGGAAAGAGAGCCGGTACTTC
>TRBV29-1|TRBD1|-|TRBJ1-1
CSVRPGQGFGEAFF
TGCAGCGTGCGACCGGGACAGGGGTTTGGTGAAGCTTTCTTT